This T cell receptor beta chain stems from a study of type 1 regulatory T cells. For the study at large: T-allo10 is an in vitro-generated, Tr1-enriched CD4 T cell product specific for alloantigen. Findings and caveats of the study: Type 1 regulatory T cells had a more restricted TCR repertoire than non-type 1 regulatory T cells.

Turning to this clonotype: Its antigen is undetermined.

TCRdb re-called the reads through MiXCR, storing one row per CDR3 protein. The sample contains 70,000 or so distinct CDR3 sequences, around 21% of which appear only once. The CDR3 length is 16 residues. From germline, CDR1 is SGHDT and CDR2 YYEEEE. The V gene end was trimmed by 1 base and the J gene end by 3 bases; junction bases not matched to a gene: 7. The sample was cultured type 1 regulatory T (Tr1) cells, either the whole culture or a sorted fraction (not recorded which). V usage is TRBV5-6 and J usage is TRBJ2-3; 8 bases map to TRBD1. This TCR derives from a human donor in good health. DNA of the CDR3: TGTGCCAGCAGCTTGACGAGGACAGGGACGACAGATACGCAGTATTTT. It codes for CASSLTRTGTTDTQYF.